The sequence of this TCR beta chain was determined in a study of cytomegalovirus exposure and HLA in healthy donors. This CDR3 contains 13 residues. Germline V gives CDR1 SQVTM, CDR2 ANQGSEA. Trimming stripped 4 bases from V and 5 bases from J, with 15 bases between. The study ran its PCR with 60 Vbeta and 13 Jbeta primers. Sequencing was performed with immunoSEQ multiplex PCR; in TCRdb, only in-frame clones are kept and a portion is missing. The data contain approximately 52,000 clones, 75% to 80% of them singletons. Findings and limits, study-wide: A later analysis showed HLA-associated TCR beta chains outstripping equally common others in clonal expansion.

Participants comprised healthy donors of bone marrow. Of note for this clone: Its specificity is unknown.

The sequenced sample was PBMCs. The chain employs TRBV29-1 and TRBJ2-7; D is ambiguous. This TCR was sampled from a female donor in good health and CMV-seronegative. The CDR3 here is CSVVRVSGDEQYF. The CDR3 DNA reads as TGCAGCGTTGTCCGGGTGAGTGGAGACGAGCAGTACTTC.